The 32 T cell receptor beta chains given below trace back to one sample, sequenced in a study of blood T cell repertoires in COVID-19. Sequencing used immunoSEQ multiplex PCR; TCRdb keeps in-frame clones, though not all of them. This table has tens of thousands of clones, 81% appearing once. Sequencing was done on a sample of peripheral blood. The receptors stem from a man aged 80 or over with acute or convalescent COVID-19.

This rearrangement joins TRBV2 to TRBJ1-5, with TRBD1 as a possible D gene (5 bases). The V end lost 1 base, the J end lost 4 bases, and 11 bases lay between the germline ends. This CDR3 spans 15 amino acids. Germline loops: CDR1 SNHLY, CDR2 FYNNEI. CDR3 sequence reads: CASSEEGMTNQPQHF. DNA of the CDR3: TGTGCCAGCAGTGAAGAGGGGATGACTAATCAGCCCCAGCATTTT.

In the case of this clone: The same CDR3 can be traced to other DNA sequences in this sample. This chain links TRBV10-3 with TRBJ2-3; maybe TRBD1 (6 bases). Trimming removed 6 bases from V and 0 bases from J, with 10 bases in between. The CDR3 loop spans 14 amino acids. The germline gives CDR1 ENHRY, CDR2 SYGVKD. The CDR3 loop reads CAIRAGVSTDTQYF. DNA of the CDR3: TGTGCCATCAGGGCAGGGGTTAGCACAGATACGCAGTATTTT.

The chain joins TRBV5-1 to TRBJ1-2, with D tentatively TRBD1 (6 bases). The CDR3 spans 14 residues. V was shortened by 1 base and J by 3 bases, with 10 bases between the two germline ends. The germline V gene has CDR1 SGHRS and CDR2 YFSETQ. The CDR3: CASSLIPGDYGYTF. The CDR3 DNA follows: TGCGCCAGCAGCTTGATCCCAGGGGACTATGGCTACACCTTC.

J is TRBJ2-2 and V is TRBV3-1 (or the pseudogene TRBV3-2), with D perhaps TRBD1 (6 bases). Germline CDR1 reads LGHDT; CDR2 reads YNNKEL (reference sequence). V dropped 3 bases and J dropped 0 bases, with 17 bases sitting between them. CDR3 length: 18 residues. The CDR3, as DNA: TGTGCCAGCAGCCAGAGGGGTCTGGGGGCCCCGAACACCGGGGAGCTGTTTTTT. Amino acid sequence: CASSQRGLGAPNTGELFF.

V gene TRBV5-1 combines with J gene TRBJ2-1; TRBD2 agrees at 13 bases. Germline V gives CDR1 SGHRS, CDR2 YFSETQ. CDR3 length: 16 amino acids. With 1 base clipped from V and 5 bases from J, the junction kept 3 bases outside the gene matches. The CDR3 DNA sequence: TGCGCCAGCAGCTTGACCGGGACTAGCGGGAACAATGAGCAGTTCTTC. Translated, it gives CASSLTGTSGNNEQFF.

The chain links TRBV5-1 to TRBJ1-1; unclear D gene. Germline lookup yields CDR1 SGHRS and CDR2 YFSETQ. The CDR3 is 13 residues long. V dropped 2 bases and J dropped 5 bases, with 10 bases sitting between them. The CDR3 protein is CASSFSRVTEAFF. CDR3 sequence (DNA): TGCGCCAGCAGCTTTTCCCGGGTTACTGAAGCTTTCTTT.

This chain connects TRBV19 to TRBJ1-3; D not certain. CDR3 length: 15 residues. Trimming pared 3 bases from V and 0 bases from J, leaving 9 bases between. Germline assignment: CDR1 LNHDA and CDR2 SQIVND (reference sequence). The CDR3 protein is CASSMGDYSGNTIYF. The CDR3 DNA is TGTGCCAGTAGTATGGGAGACTACTCTGGAAACACCATATATTTT.

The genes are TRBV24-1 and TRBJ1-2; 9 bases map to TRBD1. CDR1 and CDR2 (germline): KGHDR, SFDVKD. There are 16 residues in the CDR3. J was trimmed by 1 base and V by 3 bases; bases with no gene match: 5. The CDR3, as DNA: TGTGCCACCAGTGATCCAGGGACAGGGCTTAACTATGGCTACACCTTC. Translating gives CATSDPGTGLNYGYTF.

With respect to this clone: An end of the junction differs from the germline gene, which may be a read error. The DNA for the CDR3 is TGCAGCGTCGAAGGACTAGCGGGAGCCACACGAGAGACCCAGTACTTC. This encodes CSVEGLAGATRETQYF. V gene TRBV29-1 combines with J gene TRBJ2-5, with 13 bases identical to TRBD2. Germline V gene lookup returns CDR1 SQVTM and CDR2 ANQGSEA. The CDR3 sequence is 16 residues long.

The CDR3 coding sequence is TGTGCCAGCAGCTTAGGCCCTAGCGGGAGCGATACGCAGTATTTT. Amino acid sequence: CASSLGPSGSDTQYF. The V and J genes are TRBV7-2 and TRBJ2-3; TRBD2 matches at 10 bases. There are 15 residues in the CDR3. V was pared by 1 base and J by 6 bases, with 4 bases of the junction left unmatched. CDR1 is SGHTA, CDR2 FQGNSA, per germline.

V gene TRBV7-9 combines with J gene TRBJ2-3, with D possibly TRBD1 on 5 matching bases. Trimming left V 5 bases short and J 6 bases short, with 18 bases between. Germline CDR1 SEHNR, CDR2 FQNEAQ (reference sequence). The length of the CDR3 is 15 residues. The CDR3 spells CASSPPGNPRDTQYF. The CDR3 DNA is TGTGCCAGCAGCCCTCCAGGGAACCCCAGGGATACGCAGTATTTT.

The CDR3 bases are TGTGCCAGCGTCACCACTTTTCAGGGTAGGCATGGCTACACCTTC. It translates to CASVTTFQGRHGYTF. V and J are TRBV28 and TRBJ1-2; D is possibly TRBD1 (5 bases). CDR1 and CDR2 (germline): MDHEN, SYDVKM. Deletions cut 8 bases from V and 6 bases from J, with 22 bases between. The CDR3 has 15 residues.

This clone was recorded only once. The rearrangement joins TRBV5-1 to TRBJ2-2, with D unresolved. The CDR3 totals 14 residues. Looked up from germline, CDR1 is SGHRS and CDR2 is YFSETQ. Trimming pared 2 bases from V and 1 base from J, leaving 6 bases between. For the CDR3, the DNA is TGCGCCAGCAGCTTCGGAGAGAACACCGGGGAGCTGTTTTTT. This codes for CASSFGENTGELFF.

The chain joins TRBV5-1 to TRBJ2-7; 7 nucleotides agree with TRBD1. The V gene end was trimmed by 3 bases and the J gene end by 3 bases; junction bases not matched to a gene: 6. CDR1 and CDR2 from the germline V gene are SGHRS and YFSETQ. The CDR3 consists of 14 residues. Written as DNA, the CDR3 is TGCGCCAGCAGCTCGACAGGGAACCGCTACGAGCAGTACTTC. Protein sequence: CASSSTGNRYEQYF.

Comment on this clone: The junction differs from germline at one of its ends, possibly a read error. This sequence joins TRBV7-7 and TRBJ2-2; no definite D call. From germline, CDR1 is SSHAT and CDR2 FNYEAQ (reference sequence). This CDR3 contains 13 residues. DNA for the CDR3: TGTGCTAGCAGCCGTAGTAACACCGGGGAGCTGTTTTTT. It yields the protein CASSRSNTGELFF.

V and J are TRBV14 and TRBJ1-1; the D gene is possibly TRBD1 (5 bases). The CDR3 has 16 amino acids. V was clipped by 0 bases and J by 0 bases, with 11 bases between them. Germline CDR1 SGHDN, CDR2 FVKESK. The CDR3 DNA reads TGTGCCAGCAGCCAAGATTGGGGCAGGATGAACACTGAAGCTTTCTTT. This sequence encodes CASSQDWGRMNTEAFF.

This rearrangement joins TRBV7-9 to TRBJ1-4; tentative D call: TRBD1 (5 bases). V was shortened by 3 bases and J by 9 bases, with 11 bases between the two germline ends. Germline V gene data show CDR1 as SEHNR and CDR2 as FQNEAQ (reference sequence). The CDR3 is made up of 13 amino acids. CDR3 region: CASSFRQSKKLFF. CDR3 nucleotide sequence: TGTGCCAGCAGCTTCCGACAGAGTAAAAAACTGTTTTTT.

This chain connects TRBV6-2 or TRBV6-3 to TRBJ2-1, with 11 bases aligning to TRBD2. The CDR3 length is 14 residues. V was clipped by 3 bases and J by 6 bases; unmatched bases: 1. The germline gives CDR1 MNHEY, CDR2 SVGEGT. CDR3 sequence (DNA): TGTGCCAGCAGTTATAGCGGGAGGGGCAATGAGCAGTTCTTC. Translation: CASSYSGRGNEQFF.

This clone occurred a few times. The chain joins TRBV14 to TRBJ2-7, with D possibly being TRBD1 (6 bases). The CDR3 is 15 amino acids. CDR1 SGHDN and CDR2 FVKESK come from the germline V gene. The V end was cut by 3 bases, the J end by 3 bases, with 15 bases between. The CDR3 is CASSQGAPTLYEQYF. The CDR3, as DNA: TGTGCCAGCAGCCAGGGGGCTCCTACTCTCTACGAGCAGTACTTC.

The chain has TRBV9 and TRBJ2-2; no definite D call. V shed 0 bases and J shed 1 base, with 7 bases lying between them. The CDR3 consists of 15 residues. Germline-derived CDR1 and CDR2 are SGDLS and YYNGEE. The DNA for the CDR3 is TGTGCCAGCAGCGTAGCCAGGTGGAACACCGGGGAGCTGTTTTTT. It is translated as CASSVARWNTGELFF.

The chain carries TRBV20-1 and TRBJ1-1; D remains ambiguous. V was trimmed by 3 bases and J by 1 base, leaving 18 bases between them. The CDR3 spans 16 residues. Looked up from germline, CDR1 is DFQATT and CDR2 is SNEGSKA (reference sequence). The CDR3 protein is CSASPPRGLWNTEAFF. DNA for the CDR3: TGCAGTGCTAGTCCCCCCCGGGGTCTCTGGAACACTGAAGCTTTCTTT.

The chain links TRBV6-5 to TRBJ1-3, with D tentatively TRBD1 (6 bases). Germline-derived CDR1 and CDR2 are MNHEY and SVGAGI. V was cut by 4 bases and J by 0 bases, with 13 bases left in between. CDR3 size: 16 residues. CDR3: CASSSPGVPSGNTIYF. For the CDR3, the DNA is TGTGCCAGCAGTTCCCCAGGGGTTCCCTCTGGAAACACCATATATTTT.

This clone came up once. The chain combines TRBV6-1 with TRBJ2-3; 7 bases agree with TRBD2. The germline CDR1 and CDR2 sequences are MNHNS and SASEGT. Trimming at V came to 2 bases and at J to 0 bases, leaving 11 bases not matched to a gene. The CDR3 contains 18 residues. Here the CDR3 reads CASSEFGGRWESTDTQYF. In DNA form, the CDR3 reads TGTGCCAGCAGTGAATTTGGCGGGAGATGGGAGAGCACAGATACGCAGTATTTT.

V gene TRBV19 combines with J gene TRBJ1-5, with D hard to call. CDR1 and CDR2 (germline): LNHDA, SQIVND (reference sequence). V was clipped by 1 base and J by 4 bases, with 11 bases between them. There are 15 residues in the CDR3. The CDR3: CASSIVTGMNQPQHF. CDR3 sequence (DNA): TGTGCCAGTAGTATAGTGACGGGGATGAATCAGCCCCAGCATTTT.

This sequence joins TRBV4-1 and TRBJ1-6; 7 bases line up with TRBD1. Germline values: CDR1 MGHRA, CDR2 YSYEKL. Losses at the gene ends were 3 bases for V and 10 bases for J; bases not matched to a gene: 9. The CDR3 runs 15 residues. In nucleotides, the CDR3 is TGCGCCAGCAGCCAGGGCAGGAGGGGGCTCTCACCCCTCCACTTT. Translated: CASSQGRRGLSPLHF.

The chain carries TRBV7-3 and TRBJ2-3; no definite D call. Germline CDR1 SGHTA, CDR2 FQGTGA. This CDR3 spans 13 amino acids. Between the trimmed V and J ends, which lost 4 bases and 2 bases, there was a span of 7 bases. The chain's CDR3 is CASSSLLTDTQYF. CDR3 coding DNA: TGTGCCAGCAGCTCACTTCTCACAGATACGCAGTATTTT.

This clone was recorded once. CDR3 protein: CASSLNGGRPELFF. DNA of the CDR3: TGTGCCAGCAGTTTAAACGGGGGACGCCCCGAGCTGTTTTTT. This chain links TRBV27 with TRBJ2-2; TRBD2 might be the D (6 bases). CDR1 MNHEY and CDR2 SMNVEV come from the germline V gene (reference sequence). The CDR3 runs 14 residues. V was clipped by 2 bases and J by 11 bases, with 15 bases between them.

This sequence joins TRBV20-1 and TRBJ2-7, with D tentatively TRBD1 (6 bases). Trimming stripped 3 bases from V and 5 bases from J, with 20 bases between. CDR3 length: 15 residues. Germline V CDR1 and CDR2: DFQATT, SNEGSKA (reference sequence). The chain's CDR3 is CSASRMGAAGDEQYF. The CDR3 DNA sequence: TGCAGTGCTAGTAGGATGGGGGCAGCTGGGGACGAGCAGTACTTC.

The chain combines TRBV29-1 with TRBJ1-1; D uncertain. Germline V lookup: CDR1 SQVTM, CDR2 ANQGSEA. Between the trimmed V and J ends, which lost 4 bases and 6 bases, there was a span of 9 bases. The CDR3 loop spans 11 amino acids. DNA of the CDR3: TGCAGCGTTGCCAATGGAGCTGAAGCTTTCTTT. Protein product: CSVANGAEAFF.

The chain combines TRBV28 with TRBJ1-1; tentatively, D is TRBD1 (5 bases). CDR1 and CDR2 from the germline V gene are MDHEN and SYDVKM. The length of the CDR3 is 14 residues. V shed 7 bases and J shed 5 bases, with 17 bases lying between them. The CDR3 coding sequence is TGTGCCAGCATCCCCGGGGGGGGACGGACTGAAGCTTTCTTT. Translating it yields CASIPGGGRTEAFF.

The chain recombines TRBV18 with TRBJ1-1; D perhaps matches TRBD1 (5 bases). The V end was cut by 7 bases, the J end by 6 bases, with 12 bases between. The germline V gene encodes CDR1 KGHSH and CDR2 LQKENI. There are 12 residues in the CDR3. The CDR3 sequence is CASFRRDSEAFF. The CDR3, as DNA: TGTGCCAGCTTCCGGAGGGACTCTGAAGCTTTCTTT.

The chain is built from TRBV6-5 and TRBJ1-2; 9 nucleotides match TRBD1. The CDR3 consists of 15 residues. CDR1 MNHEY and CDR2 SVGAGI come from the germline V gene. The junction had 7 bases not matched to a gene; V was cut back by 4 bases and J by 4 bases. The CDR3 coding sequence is TGTGCCAGCAGTTTGGACAGGGGTAACACCTATGGCTACACCTTC. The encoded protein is CASSLDRGNTYGYTF.